This T cell receptor beta chain originates from a study of OX40 agonist ivuxolimab in advanced cancers. A note on the overall study: The costimulatory receptor OX40 (CD134) was targeted by ivuxolimab, a fully human IgG2 agonistic monoclonal antibody. Intravenous ivuxolimab was administered to patients every 2 weeks at six dose levels: 0.01, 0.1, 0.3, 1.5, 3 and 10 mg/kg. Of the roughly 50 dose-escalation patients, hepatocellular carcinoma was present in around 20, melanoma in around 15, renal cell carcinoma in 9 and head and neck cancer in 9. A male proportion of roughly 80% and a mean age of around 60 years, ranging from about 23 to 90, were recorded for the dose-escalation cohort. Prior anti-PD-1, anti-PD-L1 or anti-CTLA-4 therapy was permitted, and checkpoint inhibitors had been received by about two fifths of dose-escalation patients. Partial responses occurred in three dose-escalation patients: two with cutaneous melanoma and one with hepatocellular carcinoma. Peripheral TCRbeta sequencing aimed to test whether ivuxolimab altered TCR sequence diversity and caused clonal T-cell expansion. The paper covers the monotherapy dose-escalation part of the phase I ivuxolimab trial, which included N of about 56 patients. What the work shows at the level of the full study, not this receptor alone: Clonal expansion of both CD4+ and CD8+ blood T cells was observed from baseline to week 6 at doses 0.1 to 3.0 mg/kg. On average, CD8+ T cells showed more expanded clones than CD4+ T cells after ivuxolimab. In the 0.1-3.0 mg/kg groups, partial responders were among the patients with the lowest normalized peripheral clonal expansion, particularly in CD8+ T cells. The antigen specificity of the clonally expanded peripheral T cells was not determined. Low levels of normalized T-cell clonal expansion were also seen in some patients who did not respond.

Concerning this clone: No antigen is known for it. Per-base quality was not reported, and no clone a single base away is much larger than it.

To sequence the TCRbeta CDR3 region, genomic DNA was isolated from the sorted cells. The immunoSEQ Assay was used for sequencing of TCRbeta CDR3 regions. TCRdb carries this immuneACCESS record with in-frame sequences only. Its versions omit some clonotypes, under half of them owing to an unresolved V gene in the studies checked, with the rest unexplained. The sample contains roughly 80,000 clones, 90% to 95% of them found a single time. 0.32% of the sample is in the top ten clones. Patients with a history of autoimmune disease or receiving systemic immunosuppression were excluded from the trial. Peripheral blood for TCR sequencing was drawn from every dose cohort at baseline, at cycle 4 day 1 and at cycle 7 day 1. The samples were taken from a phase I, first-in-human, multicenter, open-label dose-escalation trial of ivuxolimab. The trial enrolled adults with locally advanced or metastatic head and neck squamous cell, hepatocellular, melanoma or renal cell carcinoma. Before TCR sequencing, CD4+ T cells and CD8+ T cells were sorted from peripheral blood as separate populations.

CDR1 and CDR2 (SGHTA, FQGNSA) derive from the germline V gene. Relative to germline, V is 1 base shorter and J is 1 base shorter, with 9 bases between their ends. Reading from cysteine to phenylalanine, the CDR3 counts 15 amino acids. The DNA shown is the 45-base CDR3, in frame from base 1. This TCR came from an adult with an advanced solid tumor such as melanoma, head and neck, liver or kidney cancer. Recombination connected TRBV7-2 to TRBJ2-3; too little of a D gene remains to name it. The input for sequencing was CD4+ or CD8+ T cells sorted from blood, taken in a trial of the OX40 agonist ivuxolimab. The DNA reads TGTGCCAGCAGCTTAGATCTCCTCGGCACAGATACGCAGTATTTT. This yields the protein CASSLDLLGTDTQYF.